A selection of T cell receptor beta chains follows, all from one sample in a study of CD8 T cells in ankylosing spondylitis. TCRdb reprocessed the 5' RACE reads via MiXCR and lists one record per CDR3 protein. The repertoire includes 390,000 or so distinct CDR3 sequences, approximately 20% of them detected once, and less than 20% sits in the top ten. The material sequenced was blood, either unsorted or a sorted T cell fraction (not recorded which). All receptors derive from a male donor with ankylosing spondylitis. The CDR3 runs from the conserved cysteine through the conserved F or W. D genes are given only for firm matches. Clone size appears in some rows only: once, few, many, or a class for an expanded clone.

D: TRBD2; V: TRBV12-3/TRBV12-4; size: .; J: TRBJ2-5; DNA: TGTGCCAGCAGTCCTCGGACTAGCGGGAGCAGAACCCAGTACTTC; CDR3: CASSPRTSGSRTQYF
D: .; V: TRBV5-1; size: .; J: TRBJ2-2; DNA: TGCGCCAGCAGCCCGAACATGGGCTCTGGGGAGCTGTTTTTT; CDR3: CASSPNMGSGELFF
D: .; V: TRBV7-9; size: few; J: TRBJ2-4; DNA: TGTGCCAGCAGCTTACGCCTGGGGGAGGAGGCCAAAAACATTCAGTACTTC; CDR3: CASSLRLGEEAKNIQYF
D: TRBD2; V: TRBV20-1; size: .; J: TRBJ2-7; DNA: TGCAGTGCTAGTCCGGTGCGGGAGGATGTGAACGAGCAGTACTTC; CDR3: CSASPVREDVNEQYF
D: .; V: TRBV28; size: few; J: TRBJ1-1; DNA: TGTGCCAGCAGTCCGCCGGGGGGCACTGAAGCTTTCTTT; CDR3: CASSPPGGTEAFF
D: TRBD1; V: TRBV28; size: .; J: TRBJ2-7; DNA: TGTGCCAGCAGTTCCTTTGGGATGGGACAGGGCGACGAGCAGTACTTC; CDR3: CASSSFGMGQGDEQYF
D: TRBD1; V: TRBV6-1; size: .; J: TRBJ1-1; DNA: TGTGCCAGCAGAGACAGGGGCGAGGCTGAAGCTTTCTTT; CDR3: CASRDRGEAEAFF
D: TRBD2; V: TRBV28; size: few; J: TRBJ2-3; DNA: TGTGCCAGCAGTTTCCTAGCGGGAGACACAGATACGCAGTATTTT; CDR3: CASSFLAGDTDTQYF
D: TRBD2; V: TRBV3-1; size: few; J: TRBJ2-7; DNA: TGTGCCAGCAGCCAAGGACTAGCGGGGCTGAGGTACGAGCAGTACTTC; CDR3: CASSQGLAGLRYEQYF
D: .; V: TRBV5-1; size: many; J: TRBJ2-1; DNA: TGCGCCAGCAGCACGGACATCCGCTCCTACAATGAGCAGTTCTTC; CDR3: CASSTDIRSYNEQFF
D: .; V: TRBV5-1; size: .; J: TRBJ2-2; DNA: TGCGCCAGCAGCTTCCGGGCGATCGGGGAGCTGTTTTTT; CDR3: CASSFRAIGELFF
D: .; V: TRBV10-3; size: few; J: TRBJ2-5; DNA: TGTGCCACAAAACAGGGCTCGGAGACCCAGTACTTC; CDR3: CATKQGSETQYF
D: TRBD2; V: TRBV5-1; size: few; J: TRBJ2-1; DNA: TGCGCCAGCAGCTCGGGACTAGCGGGAGGAAAGGGCAATGAGCAGTTCTTC; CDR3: CASSSGLAGGKGNEQFF
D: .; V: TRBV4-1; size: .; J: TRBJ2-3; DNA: TGCGCCAGCTCCCGGGGCGGGTATACAGATACGCAGTATTTT; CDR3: CASSRGGYTDTQYF
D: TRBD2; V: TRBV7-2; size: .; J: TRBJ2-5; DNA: TGTGCCAGCAGCTTAGCGCTAGCGGGATTTCAAGAGACCCAGTACTTC; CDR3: CASSLALAGFQETQYF
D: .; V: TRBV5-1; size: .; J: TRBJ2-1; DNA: TGCGCCAGCAGCTCAACTAGTCGCGGGTACAATGAGCAGTTCTTC; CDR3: CASSSTSRGYNEQFF
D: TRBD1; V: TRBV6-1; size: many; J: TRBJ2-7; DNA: TGTGCCAGCAGGCGATCGGGACAGGGTTCCTACGAGCAGTACTTC; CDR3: CASRRSGQGSYEQYF
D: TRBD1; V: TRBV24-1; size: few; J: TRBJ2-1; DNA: TGTGCCACCAGTGGCCCGGGACAGGGGGCTAGCACACATGACAATGAGCAGTTCTTC; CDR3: CATSGPGQGASTHDNEQFF
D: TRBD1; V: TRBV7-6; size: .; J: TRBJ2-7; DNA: TGTGCCAGCAGCTACGGGACAGGGATGCCCGGAAGCTCCTACGAGCAGTACTTC; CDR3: CASSYGTGMPGSSYEQYF
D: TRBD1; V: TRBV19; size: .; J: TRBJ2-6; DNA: TGTGCCAGCGGGACAGCCGCTGGGGCCAACGTCCTGACTTTC; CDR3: CASGTAAGANVLTF
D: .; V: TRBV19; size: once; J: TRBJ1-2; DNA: TGTGCCAGTAGTATGGCGCAGAGCTATGGCTACACCTTC; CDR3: CASSMAQSYGYTF
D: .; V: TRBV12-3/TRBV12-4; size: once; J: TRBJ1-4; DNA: TGTGCCAGCAGGCTTAACGAGGGGGATGAAAAACTGTTTTTT; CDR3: CASRLNEGDEKLFF
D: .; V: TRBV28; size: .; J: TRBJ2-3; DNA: TGTGCCAGCACCCTGTCTTCGGATACGCAGTATTTT; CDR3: CASTLSSDTQYF
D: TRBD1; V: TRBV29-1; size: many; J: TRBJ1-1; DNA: TGCAGCGTTCGGACAGGGAAGGACACTGAAGCTTTCTTT; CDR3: CSVRTGKDTEAFF
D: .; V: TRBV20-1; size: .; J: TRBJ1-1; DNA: TGCAGTGCTATGCAGGTCGAAGCTTTCTTT; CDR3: CSAMQVEAFF
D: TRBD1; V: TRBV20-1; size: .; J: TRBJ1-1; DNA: TGCAGTGCTTTGAGACAGGGGTCCCTCCTAAACACTGAAGCTTTCTTT; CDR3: CSALRQGSLLNTEAFF
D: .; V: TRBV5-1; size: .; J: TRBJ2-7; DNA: TGCGCCAGCAGCTTGCCCGAAATGTACGAGCAGTACTTC; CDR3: CASSLPEMYEQYF
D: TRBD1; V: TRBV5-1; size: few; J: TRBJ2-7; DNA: TGCGCCAGCGGGACAGGGGGCTTTGACGGCGAGCAGTACTTC; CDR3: CASGTGGFDGEQYF
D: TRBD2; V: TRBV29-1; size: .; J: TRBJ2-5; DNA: TGCAGCGTAGCAAGGACTAGCGGGAGCCAAGAGACCCAGTACTTC; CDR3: CSVARTSGSQETQYF
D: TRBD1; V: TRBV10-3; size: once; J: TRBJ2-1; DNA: TGTGCCATCAGTCAACAGGGGGCGGGCAATGAGCAGTTCTTC; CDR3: CAISQQGAGNEQFF
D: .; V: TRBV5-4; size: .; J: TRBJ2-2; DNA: TGTGCCAGCAGCTTGTTGGGGCGGGAACGGGCCGGGGAGCTGTTTTTT; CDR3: CASSLLGRERAGELFF
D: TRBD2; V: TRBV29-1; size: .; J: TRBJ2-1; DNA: TGCAGCGCCGGGACGGGCGGGAGTGGTGAGCAGTTCTTC; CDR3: CSAGTGGSGEQFF
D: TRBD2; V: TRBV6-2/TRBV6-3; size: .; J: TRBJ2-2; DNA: TGTGCCAGCACCGGACTAGCGGGAGTTAACACCGGGGAGCTGTTTTTT; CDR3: CASTGLAGVNTGELFF
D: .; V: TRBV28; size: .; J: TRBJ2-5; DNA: TGTGCCAGCAGGCCAGGGGGGGAGACCCAGTACTTC; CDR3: CASRPGGETQYF
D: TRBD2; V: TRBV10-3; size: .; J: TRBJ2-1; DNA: TGTGCCATCAGTGAGTTGTTGGGACTAGCGGGGGAAGTCCCCCACAATGAGCAGTTCTTC; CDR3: CAISELLGLAGEVPHNEQFF
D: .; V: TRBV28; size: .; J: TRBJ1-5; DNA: TGTGCCAGCATTTATGCCGGACAGTCCAATCAGCCCCAGCATTTT; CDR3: CASIYAGQSNQPQHF
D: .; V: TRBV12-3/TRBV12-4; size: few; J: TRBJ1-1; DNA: TGTGCCAGCAGTTTAAGGTCCGGAGCTTTCTTT; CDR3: CASSLRSGAFF
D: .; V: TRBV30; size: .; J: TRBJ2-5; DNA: TGTGCCTGGACCCACAGGGGGGGCAGGGAGACCCAGTACTTC; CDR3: CAWTHRGGRETQYF
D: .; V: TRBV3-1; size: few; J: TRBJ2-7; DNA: TGTGCCAGCAGCGATCGACAGAAGCTCCCAGGCGAGCAGTACTTC; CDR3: CASSDRQKLPGEQYF
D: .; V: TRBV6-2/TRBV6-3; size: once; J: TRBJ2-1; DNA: TGTGCCAGCAGTCGGGCTCCAGCGCCTTACAATGAGCAGTTCTTC; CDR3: CASSRAPAPYNEQFF
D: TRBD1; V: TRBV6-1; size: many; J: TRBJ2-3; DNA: TGTGCCAGCAGGGTCAGGGGGCGCGGAAGGACAGATACGCAGTATTTT; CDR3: CASRVRGRGRTDTQYF
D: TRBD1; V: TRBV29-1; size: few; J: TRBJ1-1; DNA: TGCAGCGTTCGACAGGGGAACACTGAAGCTTTCTTT; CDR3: CSVRQGNTEAFF
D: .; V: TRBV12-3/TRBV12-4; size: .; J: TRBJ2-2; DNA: TGTGCCAGCGCCCTTTTAGCCGCGAACACCGGGGAGCTGTTTTTT; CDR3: CASALLAANTGELFF
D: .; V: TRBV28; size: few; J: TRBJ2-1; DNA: TGTGCCGCTAGGGGGGGAGGCTCCTACAATGAGCAGTTCTTC; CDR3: CAARGGGSYNEQFF
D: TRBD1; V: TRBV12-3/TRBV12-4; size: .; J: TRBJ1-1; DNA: TGTGCCAGCAGCTCGGGACAGCCGAACACTGAAGCTTTCTTT; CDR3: CASSSGQPNTEAFF
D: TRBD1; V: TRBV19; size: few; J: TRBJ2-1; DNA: TGTGCCAGTAGTAACAGGGGAGTCAATGAGCAGTTCTTC; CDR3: CASSNRGVNEQFF
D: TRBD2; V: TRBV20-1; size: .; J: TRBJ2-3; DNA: TGCAGTGCTAGAGACGGTAGCGGGAGGGCCGTAGATACGCAGTATTTT; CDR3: CSARDGSGRAVDTQYF
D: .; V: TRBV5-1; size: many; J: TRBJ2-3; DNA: TGCGCCAGCAGCTTTACGGGAGACTTCCCAGATACGCAGTATTTT; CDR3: CASSFTGDFPDTQYF
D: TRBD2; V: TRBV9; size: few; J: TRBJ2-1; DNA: TGTGCCAGCAGCACTGAACTAGCGGACAATGAGCAGTTCTTC; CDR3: CASSTELADNEQFF